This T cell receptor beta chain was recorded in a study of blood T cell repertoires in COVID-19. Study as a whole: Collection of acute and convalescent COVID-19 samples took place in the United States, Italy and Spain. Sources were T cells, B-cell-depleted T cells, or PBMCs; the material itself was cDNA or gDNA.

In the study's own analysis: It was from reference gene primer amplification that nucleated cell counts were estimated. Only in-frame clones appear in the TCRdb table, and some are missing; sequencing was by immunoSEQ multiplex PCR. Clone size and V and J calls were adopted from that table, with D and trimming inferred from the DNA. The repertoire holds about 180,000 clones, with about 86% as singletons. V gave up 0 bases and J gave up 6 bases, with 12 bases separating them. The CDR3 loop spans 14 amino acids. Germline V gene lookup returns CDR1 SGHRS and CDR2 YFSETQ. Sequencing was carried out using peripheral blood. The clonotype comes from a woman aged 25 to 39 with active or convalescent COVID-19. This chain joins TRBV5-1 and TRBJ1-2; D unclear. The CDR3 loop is CASSLAVSINGYTF. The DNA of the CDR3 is TGCGCCAGCAGCTTGGCGGTTTCGATTAATGGCTACACCTTC.